This entry is about one T cell receptor beta chain. What it recognizes is unknown. One end of the junction is discordant with germline, which a read error may explain. Naive CD4+ cells had CD25+ Tregs removed. Overall study findings and caveats: The larger cohort examined one V-J beta rearrangement, not whole repertoires. The TCR gene usage of tumor memory CD4+ T cells clustered together with blood and lymph node memory CD4+ cells and with lymph node naive CD4+ cells.

Constant-region reverse primers amplified full-length variable regions, followed by semi-nested Nested Universal Primer A PCR. One entry per CDR3 protein, called by TCRdb with MiXCR from the 5' RACE reads. Here the sample spans tens of thousands of distinct CDR3 sequences, 26% being singletons. Germline CDR1 reads LNHNV; CDR2 reads YYDKDF (reference sequence). This CDR3 region has 14 residues. The gene calls are TRBV15 and TRBJ1-3, with D possibly matching TRBD1 (5 bases). This receptor was taken from a female donor with breast cancer. The sample consisted of naive CD4+ T cells sorted from a lymph node. As for subset: naive CD4+ T cells, CD4+CD45RA+CD25-. The CDR3: CTTKNRLSGNTIYF. The CDR3 nucleotides read TGTACCACCAAAAACAGGCTATCTGGAAACACCATATATTTT.